The 32 T cell receptor beta chains reported below all come from one sample, sequenced in a study of blood T cell repertoires in COVID-19. Sequencing used immunoSEQ multiplex PCR; TCRdb keeps in-frame clones, though not all of them. Of more than 300,000 clones listed, roughly 90% are singletons. The sequenced sample consisted of peripheral blood. All receptors derive from a man aged 18 to 35 who had recovered from COVID-19.

The chain joins TRBV6-1 to TRBJ1-1; 7 nucleotides match TRBD1. After removal of 2 bases from V and 3 bases from J, the junction contained 3 bases not matched to a gene. From germline, CDR1 is MNHNS and CDR2 SASEGT. The CDR3 totals 14 residues. This chain's CDR3 is CASSEFTGDTEAFF. CDR3 DNA: TGTGCCAGCAGTGAATTTACAGGGGACACTGAAGCTTTCTTT.

This chain uses TRBV5-1 with TRBJ1-1; TRBD1 matches 7 bases. The CDR3 runs to 15 residues. CDR1 is SGHRS, CDR2 YFSETQ, per germline. With 0 bases clipped from V and 4 bases from J, the junction kept 6 bases outside the gene matches. The CDR3 is CASSLGQQGSTEAFF. CDR3 DNA: TGCGCCAGCAGCTTGGGGCAACAGGGGAGCACTGAAGCTTTCTTT.

The chain employs TRBV24-1 and TRBJ2-2; TRBD2 matches 8 bases. The germline V gene has CDR1 KGHDR and CDR2 SFDVKD. J lost 6 bases, V lost 3 bases, and 5 bases had no gene match. The CDR3 is 15 amino acids. The CDR3 region has the DNA TGTGCCACCAGTGATCCCGGGGGGGGGCCCGGGGAGCTGTTTTTT. Encoded protein: CATSDPGGGPGELFF.

V is TRBV2 and J is TRBJ1-2, with TRBD1 as a possible D gene (5 bases). V was clipped by 6 bases and J by 4 bases, with 21 bases between them. The CDR3 is 16 amino acids. CDR1 is SNHLY and CDR2 is FYNNEI in the germline V gene. CDR3 loop: CASSDPDSALTYGYTF. CDR3 bases: TGTGCCAGCAGCGATCCCGACAGCGCCCTTACCTATGGCTACACCTTC.

This clone was picked up many times. The CDR3 spells CASSEPYSPLHF. The CDR3 nucleotides are TGCGCCAGCAGTGAGCCCTATTCACCCCTCCACTTT. The J gene is TRBJ1-6, the V gene TRBV10-1; D is unclear. The V gene's germline CDR1 is WNHNN and CDR2 SYGVQD (reference sequence). Trimming removed 2 bases from V and 8 bases from J, with 4 bases in between. This CDR3 is built from 12 residues.

V and J are TRBV7-9 and TRBJ2-1; a possible D gene is TRBD1 (6 bases). CDR1 SEHNR and CDR2 FQNEAQ come from the germline V gene (reference sequence). Trimming removed 4 bases at V and 0 bases at J, with 13 bases between. This CDR3 comprises 16 residues. CDR3 bases: TGTGCCAGCAGCTCCACGGACAGATCCTCCTACAATGAGCAGTTCTTC. The encoded protein is CASSSTDRSSYNEQFF.

The CDR3 coding sequence is TGTGCCAGTATGTATGGGACAGGGGGAGGCAATGAGCAGTTCTTC. Amino acids: CASMYGTGGGNEQFF. V is TRBV19 and J is TRBJ2-1; 11 positions agree with TRBD1. This CDR3 region has 15 residues. The V and J ends lost 7 bases and 6 bases, in that order; junction bases with no gene match: 8. Germline V CDR1 and CDR2: LNHDA, SQIVND (reference sequence). The full variable domain, with the rest looked up from reference TRBV19 and TRBJ2-1, is DGGITQSPKYLFRKEGQNVTLSCEQNLNHDAMYWYRQDPGQGLRLIYYSQIVNDFQKGDIAEGYSVSREKKESFPLTVTSAQKNPTAFYLCASMYGTGGGNEQFFGPGTRLTVL.

This chain links TRBV27 with TRBJ2-2, with 8 bases identical to TRBD1. Germline V CDR1 and CDR2: MNHEY, SMNVEV (reference sequence). This CDR3 is 15 amino acids long. Germline trimming cut 5 bases from V and 2 bases from J; bases unmatched to any gene: 4. This chain's CDR3 is CASSLQGANTGELFF. The CDR3 coding sequence is TGTGCCAGCAGTCTCCAGGGGGCTAACACCGGGGAGCTGTTTTTT.

The genes are TRBV3-1 (or the pseudogene TRBV3-2) and TRBJ2-3, with 8 nucleotides matching TRBD1. The CDR3 runs to 15 residues. Germline CDR1 is LGHDT and CDR2 is YNNKEL (reference sequence). Trimming cost V 4 bases and J 0 bases; bases outside gene matches: 3. The CDR3 coding sequence is TGTGCCAGCAGCCCGGGACAGGCTAGCACAGATACGCAGTATTTT. Protein sequence: CASSPGQASTDTQYF.

The chain has TRBV10-3 and TRBJ1-3; D gene ambiguous. The CDR3 has 13 amino acids. V shed 4 bases and J shed 2 bases, with 6 bases lying between them. Germline V CDR1 and CDR2: ENHRY, SYGVKD. The CDR3 sequence is CAISGTAGNTIYF. CDR3 nucleotides: TGTGCCATCAGTGGAACAGCTGGAAACACCATATATTTT.

This chain links TRBV7-9 with TRBJ1-6, with no clear D. Germline V gene sequence: CDR1 SEHNR, CDR2 FQNEAQ (reference sequence). The length of the CDR3 is 15 residues. V was shortened by 5 bases and J by 0 bases, with 8 bases between the two germline ends. CDR3 nucleotides: TGTGCCAGCAGCCTCAGAAGCTCCTATAATTCACCCCTCCACTTT. Its translation is CASSLRSSYNSPLHF.

The chain links TRBV5-1 to TRBJ2-1, with D possibly TRBD1 on 6 matching bases. The CDR3 sequence is 16 residues long. Trimming cost V 4 bases and J 7 bases, with 21 bases left between them. Germline V gives CDR1 SGHRS, CDR2 YFSETQ. The CDR3 reads CASSPLTTRDTNEQFF. The CDR3 nucleotides read TGCGCCAGCAGCCCTTTGACGACCAGGGACACTAATGAGCAGTTCTTC. Combining the CDR3 with reference TRBV5-1 and TRBJ2-1 gives the whole variable domain KAGVTQTPRYLIKTRGQQVTLSCSPISGHRSVSWYQQTPGQGLQFLFEYFSETQRNKGNFPGRFSGRQFSNSRSEMNVSTLELGDSALYLCASSPLTTRDTNEQFFGPGTRLTVL.

This chain connects TRBV9 to TRBJ2-3; TRBD2 matches at 13 bases. CDR1 is SGDLS and CDR2 is YYNGEE in the germline V gene. J lost 2 bases, V lost 2 bases, and 2 bases had no gene match. The CDR3 length is 16 residues. In nucleotides, the CDR3 is TGTGCCAGCAGCGTGGGACTAGCGGGAAACACAGATACGCAGTATTTT. This encodes CASSVGLAGNTDTQYF. The full variable domain, in which reference TRBV9 and TRBJ2-3 provide the parts outside the CDR3, is DSGVTQTPKHLITATGQRVTLRCSPRSGDLSVYWYQQSLDQGLQFLIQYYNGEERAKGNILERFSAQQFPDLHSELNLSSLELGDSALYFCASSVGLAGNTDTQYFGPGTRLTVL.

V is TRBV27 and J is TRBJ1-2; no reliable D call. This CDR3 spans 13 amino acids. Trimming pared 5 bases from V and 3 bases from J, leaving 10 bases between. Germline CDR1 is MNHEY and CDR2 is SMNVEV (reference sequence). The CDR3 DNA reads as TGTGCCAGCAGTCTAAACAGCTACTATGGCTACACCTTC. This translates into CASSLNSYYGYTF.

CDR3 loop: CASSSSGSFYLGQFF. Written as DNA, the CDR3 is TGTGCCAGCAGCTCGAGCGGGAGTTTTTATCTAGGGCAGTTCTTC. The chain has TRBV7-2 and TRBJ2-1; 8 nucleotides agree with TRBD2. V was pared by 4 bases and J by 12 bases, with 14 bases of the junction left unmatched. The CDR3 is 15 residues long. Germline V gives CDR1 SGHTA, CDR2 FQGNSA.

CDR3 DNA sequence: TGTGCCAGTAGTATGGGGGCAGGGAGGGACGCCAACTATGGCTACACCTTC. Translation: CASSMGAGRDANYGYTF. V is TRBV19 and J is TRBJ1-2, with D maybe TRBD1 (6 bases). In germline, CDR1 is LNHDA, CDR2 SQIVND (reference sequence). Trimming removed 3 bases from V and 2 bases from J, with 19 bases in between. This CDR3 has 17 residues.

The genes are TRBV7-9 and TRBJ2-4, with D perhaps matching TRBD2 (6 bases). V shed 5 bases and J shed 9 bases, with 17 bases lying between them. The germline gives CDR1 SEHNR, CDR2 FQNEAQ (reference sequence). The CDR3 covers 14 residues. The CDR3 DNA sequence: TGTGCCAGCAGCCGGGACTTCCGGATGGGCATTCAGTACTTC. It yields the protein CASSRDFRMGIQYF.

V and J are TRBV19 and TRBJ2-1; D is undetermined. Per germline, CDR1 LNHDA and CDR2 SQIVND (reference sequence). Trimming stripped 4 bases from V and 8 bases from J, with 21 bases between. The CDR3 is 16 amino acids. The CDR3: CASSTSRLTPRDEQFF. The DNA for the CDR3 is TGTGCCAGTAGTACCTCCCGACTTACTCCCCGGGATGAGCAGTTCTTC. Full variable domain (remainder filled in from reference TRBV19 and TRBJ2-1): DGGITQSPKYLFRKEGQNVTLSCEQNLNHDAMYWYRQDPGQGLRLIYYSQIVNDFQKGDIAEGYSVSREKKESFPLTVTSAQKNPTAFYLCASSTSRLTPRDEQFFGPGTRLTVL.

The chain joins TRBV10-3 to TRBJ1-1; 9 bases are a match to TRBD1. Germline CDR1 ENHRY, CDR2 SYGVKD. The CDR3 contains 13 residues. V lost 10 bases, J lost 2 bases, and 5 bases stayed unmatched. CDR3 coding DNA: TGTGCCACCATACAGGGGGCAAACACTGAAGCTTTCTTT. It encodes CATIQGANTEAFF.

CDR3 in DNA: TGTGCCAGTAGTATACACGGGGAGATCTATGGCTACACCTTC. It encodes CASSIHGEIYGYTF. The chain recombines TRBV19 with TRBJ1-2; the D is unclear. Trimming took 2 bases from V and 4 from J, leaving 11 bases between them. This CDR3 is built from 14 residues. Per germline, CDR1 LNHDA and CDR2 SQIVND (reference sequence). Full variable domain (remainder filled in from reference TRBV19 and TRBJ1-2): DGGITQSPKYLFRKEGQNVTLSCEQNLNHDAMYWYRQDPGQGLRLIYYSQIVNDFQKGDIAEGYSVSREKKESFPLTVTSAQKNPTAFYLCASSIHGEIYGYTFGSGTRLTVV.

The gene calls are TRBV19 and TRBJ2-1, with TRBD2 matching over 7 bases. This CDR3 spans 15 amino acids. The trim removed 4 bases at V and 2 bases at J, leaving 5 bases unmatched. Germline V gene lookup returns CDR1 LNHDA and CDR2 SQIVND (reference sequence). CDR3 coding DNA: TGTGCCAGTAGTACCATAGCGGGCCCCTACAATGAGCAGTTCTTC. This sequence encodes CASSTIAGPYNEQFF.

Comment on this clone: Because the CDR3 is missing its conserved closing phenylalanine or tryptophan, this is likely a read error. No DNA is shown, since the ends of the CDR3 on it are uncertain; the CDR3 is the one TCRdb lists. The chain is built from TRBV11-2 and TRBJ1-2; TRBD1 is the table's D call and was not checked against the DNA. A total of 12 residues make up the CDR3, ends included. Per germline, CDR1 SGHAT and CDR2 FQNNGV. CDR3 in amino acids: CASSLDQVTGCI.

CDR3 region: CASSATDGKGETQYF. The CDR3 bases are TGTGCCAGCAGTGCGACCGATGGAAAGGGGGAGACCCAGTACTTC. J is TRBJ2-5 and V is TRBV25-1, with TRBD1 as a possible D gene (5 bases). This CDR3 is 15 amino acids long. Trimming stripped 4 bases from V and 5 bases from J, with 17 bases between. Germline V lookup: CDR1 MGHDK, CDR2 SYGVNS.

This rearrangement joins TRBV19 to TRBJ1-1; the D gene is possibly TRBD1 (5 bases). CDR3 length: 15 residues. V was cut by 6 bases and J by 1 base, with 15 bases left in between. The germline CDR1 and CDR2 sequences are LNHDA and SQIVND (reference sequence). The CDR3 nucleotides are TGTGCCAGTAGGAGTACGTACCAGGGGAACACTGAAGCTTTCTTT. Protein product: CASRSTYQGNTEAFF. Using reference TRBV19 and TRBJ1-1 for the parts outside the CDR3, the full variable domain is DGGITQSPKYLFRKEGQNVTLSCEQNLNHDAMYWYRQDPGQGLRLIYYSQIVNDFQKGDIAEGYSVSREKKESFPLTVTSAQKNPTAFYLCASRSTYQGNTEAFFGQGTRLTVV.

The rearrangement links TRBV29-1 to TRBJ1-1; tentative D call: TRBD1 (6 bases). Germline lookup yields CDR1 SQVTM and CDR2 ANQGSEA. This CDR3 spans 12 amino acids. V was trimmed by 6 bases and J by 2 bases, leaving 10 bases between them. This CDR3 reads CSVWTENTEAFF. CDR3 DNA sequence: TGCAGCGTGTGGACAGAAAACACTGAAGCTTTCTTT.

The J gene is TRBJ2-7, the V gene TRBV5-6; TRBD1 agrees at 9 bases. The germline gives CDR1 SGHDT, CDR2 YYEEEE. Trimming at V came to 2 bases and at J to 0 bases, leaving 3 bases not matched to a gene. The CDR3 has 15 amino acids. DNA for the CDR3: TGTGCCAGCAGCTTCGGGGACAGGGTCTCCTACGAGCAGTACTTC. Translation gives CASSFGDRVSYEQYF. Full variable domain (missing parts from reference TRBV5-6 and TRBJ2-7): DAGVTQSPTHLIKTRGQQVTLRCSPKSGHDTVSWYQQALGQGPQFIFQYYEEEERQRGNFPDRFSGHQFPNYSSELNVNALLLGDSALYLCASSFGDRVSYEQYFGPGTRLTVT.

The V and J genes are TRBV5-1 and TRBJ2-1; D not resolved. The CDR3 is made up of 13 amino acids. Trimming removed 2 bases from V and 6 bases from J, with 9 bases in between. Germline assignment: CDR1 SGHRS and CDR2 YFSETQ. In nucleotides, the CDR3 is TGCGCCAGCAGCTTTTCCTTCCCCAATGAGCAGTTCTTC. Encoded protein: CASSFSFPNEQFF.

The chain recombines TRBV19 with TRBJ1-6; no reliable D call. CDR3 length equals 14 residues. With 5 bases removed from V and 9 bases from J, the gap between germline ends came to 14 bases. Germline V gives CDR1 LNHDA, CDR2 SQIVND (reference sequence). Here the CDR3 reads CASSPQVPASPLHF. CDR3 DNA sequence: TGTGCCAGTAGTCCCCAGGTGCCAGCTTCACCCCTCCACTTT.

The gene calls are TRBV14 and TRBJ2-7, with TRBD1 as a possible D gene (6 bases). The CDR3 runs to 13 residues. The V gene's germline CDR1 is SGHDN and CDR2 FVKESK. V lost 4 bases to trimming and J lost 4 bases, with 11 bases between them. The CDR3 sequence is CASSLGTPYEQYF. The CDR3 DNA sequence: TGTGCCAGCAGCCTCGGGACACCTTACGAGCAGTACTTC.

This clone was detected once. CDR3 nucleotides: TGTGCCAGCAGGCCTGCTAGCGGGGGGGCCTTCAATGAGCAGTTCTTC. Protein sequence: CASRPASGGAFNEQFF. The chain uses TRBV6-2 or TRBV6-3 and TRBJ2-1; 12 bases align to TRBD2. Germline V gene data show CDR1 as MNHEY and CDR2 as SVGEGT. After removal of 6 bases from V and 6 bases from J, the junction contained 9 bases not matched to a gene. CDR3 size: 16 residues.

The chain combines TRBV5-1 with TRBJ2-7, with 12 bases aligning to TRBD2. Trimming at V came to 4 bases and at J to 2 bases, leaving 1 base not matched to a gene. Looked up from germline, CDR1 is SGHRS and CDR2 is YFSETQ. The CDR3 runs to 14 residues. This CDR3 is CASSRTSGTYEQYF. For the CDR3, the DNA is TGCGCCAGCAGCAGGACTAGCGGGACCTACGAGCAGTACTTC.

V is TRBV9 and J is TRBJ1-1; the D is unclear. Deletions cut 0 bases from V and 8 bases from J, with 11 bases between. CDR3 length equals 13 residues. From germline, CDR1 is SGDLS and CDR2 YYNGEE. The CDR3 spells CASSVENSPEAFF. CDR3 nucleotide sequence: TGTGCCAGCAGCGTAGAGAACAGTCCCGAAGCTTTCTTT. The whole variable domain, remainder taken from reference TRBV9 and TRBJ1-1, is DSGVTQTPKHLITATGQRVTLRCSPRSGDLSVYWYQQSLDQGLQFLIQYYNGEERAKGNILERFSAQQFPDLHSELNLSSLELGDSALYFCASSVENSPEAFFGQGTRLTVV.